Listed below are T cell receptor beta chains from one sample, sequenced in a study of human T cells and chemical hapten exposure. TCRdb redid the calling of the RACE reads with MiXCR, one entry per CDR3 protein. The table has some 82,000 distinct CDR3 sequences, 5% to 8.5% seen once. The specimen comprised whole blood, sampled in connection with sensitization to the hapten diphenylcyclopropenone (DPC). Every receptor here comes from a woman aged 25 to 45 with alopecia areata. Some clones in this sample may be carry-over from other donors' samples. The CDR3 runs from the conserved cysteine through the conserved F or W. The D gene is left open where the match is weak. Size is stated for part of the rows, as once, few or many counts, or as a class when the clone is expanded.

DNA	CDR3	D	size	V	J
TGTGCCAGCAGCTTAACCCTGAACACTGAAGCTTTCTTT	CASSLTLNTEAFF	-	many	TRBV7-3	TRBJ1-1
TGTGCCACCAGCAGAGAACCGGGACTAGGCTCAGATACGCAGTATTTT	CATSREPGLGSDTQYF	TRBD2	-	TRBV15	TRBJ2-3
TGTGCCAGCAGTTTTCGGAGCCCGGGACAGGGGTATGGTGAGCAGTTCTTC	CASSFRSPGQGYGEQFF	TRBD1	many	TRBV27	TRBJ2-1
TGTGCCAGCAGAAGCAGAACAGATACGCAGTATTTT	CASRSRTDTQYF	-	many	TRBV6-5	TRBJ2-3
TGTGCCAGCAGTCGTACAGGGGGGAGGGATCAGCCCCAGCATTTT	CASSRTGGRDQPQHF	TRBD1	few	TRBV7-9	TRBJ1-5
TGTGCCAGCAGTTATACAGGGAACACCGGGGAGCTGTTTTTT	CASSYTGNTGELFF	-	many	TRBV6-2/TRBV6-3	TRBJ2-2
TGCAGCGGGGGGTCAACAATAGCGGGGGGCTCTGGCTACAATGAGCAGTTCTTC	CSGGSTIAGGSGYNEQFF	TRBD2	many	TRBV29-1	TRBJ2-1
TGTGCCAGCAGCCTGTCCCGGGATCATAGTTCACCCCTCCACTTT	CASSLSRDHSSPLHF	-	-	TRBV7-2	TRBJ1-6
TGTGCCAGCAGCCTCCAGGGAGGGACTGAAGCTTTCTTT	CASSLQGGTEAFF	-	many	TRBV7-3	TRBJ1-1
TGTGCCAGCAGCACGAACAGGGGTGGTAACTATGGCTACAACTTC	CASSTNRGGNYGYNF	TRBD1	-	TRBV7-8	TRBJ1-2
TGTGCCAGCAGTCCGAGCGGGACAAACACAGATACGCAGTATTTT	CASSPSGTNTDTQYF	-	many	TRBV2	TRBJ2-3
TGCAGTGCTAGACAGGGGGGGACTGAAGCTTTCTTT	CSARQGGTEAFF	TRBD1	-	TRBV20-1	TRBJ1-1
TGTGCCAGCACTTCCCTGGGTAGGGCCGGCAATCAGCCCCAGCATTTT	CASTSLGRAGNQPQHF	-	many	TRBV12-3/TRBV12-4	TRBJ1-5
TGTGCCAGCAGCTTATCGACCCCAGGGCGTGAGCAGTTCTTC	CASSLSTPGREQFF	-	many	TRBV5-5	TRBJ2-1
TGTGCCATCACTCGGGGGGGGGGGATGAACACTGAAGCTTTCTTT	CAITRGGGMNTEAFF	-	few	TRBV10-3	TRBJ1-1
TGTGCCAGCAGCCCAACTATCAGGATTGAAGCTTTCTTT	CASSPTIRIEAFF	-	many	TRBV7-8	TRBJ1-1
TGCGCCAGCAGCCCCCGGGGGGCTAGCGGGATCCAAGAGACCCAGTACTTC	CASSPRGASGIQETQYF	TRBD2	-	TRBV5-1	TRBJ2-5
TGTGCCAGCAGTCCGGGACTAGCGGGGGGATGGAGCTCCTACAATGAGCAGTTCTTC	CASSPGLAGGWSSYNEQFF	TRBD2	-	TRBV2	TRBJ2-1
TGTGCCAGCTCAGCCGGGTCCCCGGGGGGAGCTGAGCAGTTCTTC	CASSAGSPGGAEQFF	TRBD2	many	TRBV18	TRBJ2-1
TGTGCCACCAGTGACGTCAATCAGCCCCAGCATTTT	CATSDVNQPQHF	-	many	TRBV24-1	TRBJ1-5
TGTGCCAGCTCACCAGGCCAAACTGGGGCCAACGTCCTGACTTTC	CASSPGQTGANVLTF	-	-	TRBV18	TRBJ2-6
TGCAGTGCTAGAGATCTAGAAGGTGCGAGAGGCGCAGCTTTCTTT	CSARDLEGARGAAFF	-	many	TRBV20-1	TRBJ1-1
TGTGCCAGCAGTGAAGTGAACGTTAGATCCTACGAGCAGTACTTC	CASSEVNVRSYEQYF	-	many	TRBV2	TRBJ2-7
TGTGCCAGTAGATTTGGCAATCAGCCCCAGCATTTT	CASRFGNQPQHF	-	-	TRBV25-1	TRBJ1-5
TGTGCCAGCAGCTTAGGGACACACACAGGGAAATATGGCTACACCTTC	CASSLGTHTGKYGYTF	-	-	TRBV7-2	TRBJ1-2
TGCAGCGTCCGCGGGAGCTCCTACAATGAGCAGTTCTTC	CSVRGSSYNEQFF	TRBD2	many	TRBV29-1	TRBJ2-1
TGTGCCAGCAGCTTAGGACCGGGACAGGGTCTCGCTGGGGCCAACGTCCTGACTTTC	CASSLGPGQGLAGANVLTF	TRBD1	few	TRBV7-9	TRBJ2-6
TGTGCCAGCGGGACAGGGGAAACCAAAAACATTCAGTACTTC	CASGTGETKNIQYF	TRBD1	many	TRBV6-2/TRBV6-3	TRBJ2-4
TGTGCCAGCAGCTCGGCGGGTGGAAATTCACCCCTCCACTTT	CASSSAGGNSPLHF	-	-	TRBV5-5	TRBJ1-6
TGTGCCAGTAGTCCTTCTAGCGGGGGCGCCTACGAGCAGTACTTC	CASSPSSGGAYEQYF	TRBD2	few	TRBV19	TRBJ2-7
TGCGCCAGCAGCTTGGATCAGGGGGATACGCAGTATTTT	CASSLDQGDTQYF	-	-	TRBV5-1	TRBJ2-3